The 29 T cell receptor beta chains reported below all come from one sample, sequenced in a study of CD8 T cells in ankylosing spondylitis. Each CDR3 protein gets one entry after TCRdb re-called the 5' RACE reads with MiXCR. The sample lists 150,000 to 200,000 distinct CDR3 sequences, roughly 13% occurring once. The sample taken for sequencing was blood, either unsorted or a sorted T cell fraction (not recorded which). These receptors all come from a male donor with ankylosing spondylitis or in good health (not recorded which).

This clonotype was detected only a few times. Sequence at one end of the junction differs from germline and may be a read error. V usage is TRBV12-3 or TRBV12-4 and J usage is TRBJ2-7; D may be TRBD2 (6 bases). The CDR3 covers 15 residues. The CDR3 DNA reads TGTGCCAGCAGCTTAGCGGCAGGGAGCCCCTACGAGCAGTACTTC. Encoded protein: CASSLAAGSPYEQYF.

This clonotype was seen ten or more times. The CDR3 sequence is CASSLTGGSSYEQYF. CDR3 nucleotide sequence: TGTGCCAGCAGCTTAACAGGGGGCTCCTCGTACGAGCAGTACTTC. This chain uses TRBV7-9 with TRBJ2-7; 9 bases agree with TRBD1. The CDR3 is 15 amino acids. Trimming cost V 2 bases and J 4 bases; bases outside gene matches: 6. The V gene's germline CDR1 is SEHNR and CDR2 FQNEAQ (reference sequence).

This clonotype was picked up many times. V and J are TRBV7-9 and TRBJ2-7, with no clear D. Germline-derived CDR1 and CDR2 are SEHNR and FQNEAQ (reference sequence). Trimming cost V 5 bases and J 2 bases, with 19 bases left between them. This CDR3 contains 16 residues. CDR3 coding DNA: TGTGCCAGCAGCCATCATGGAAGTCCAACCACCTACGAGCAGTACTTC. Its translation: CASSHHGSPTTYEQYF.

The sample holds a few counts of this clonotype. The chain recombines TRBV5-1 with TRBJ2-7, with 11 bases fitting TRBD2. This CDR3 contains 16 residues. Germline values: CDR1 SGHRS, CDR2 YFSETQ. Unmatched junction bases numbered 5, after V lost 0 bases and J lost 3 bases. The CDR3 DNA sequence: TGCGCCAGCAGCTTGGAGGGACTAGCGGCTATCTACGAGCAGTACTTC. Amino acids: CASSLEGLAAIYEQYF.

The sample holds a few counts of this clonotype. The rearrangement links TRBV6-4 to TRBJ2-3; D is perhaps TRBD2 (7 bases). V shed 0 bases and J shed 4 bases, with 8 bases lying between them. This CDR3 has 14 amino acids. Germline V CDR1 and CDR2: MRHNA, SNTAGT. The CDR3 region has the DNA TGTGCCAGCAGTGACTCCGGGGGGCCAGATACGCAGTATTTT. Translation gives CASSDSGGPDTQYF.

The rearrangement links TRBV5-1 to TRBJ1-6; TRBD1 aligns across 8 bases. V trimming: 4 bases; J trimming: 6 bases; junction bases outside the gene matches: 6. The germline V gene has CDR1 SGHRS and CDR2 YFSETQ. CDR3 length equals 15 residues. Written as DNA, the CDR3 is TGCGCCAGCAGCGAGGACAGGGATTTTAATTCACCCCTCCACTTT. Translation: CASSEDRDFNSPLHF.

This clonotype was observed a few times. This chain joins TRBV5-5 and TRBJ2-7; D is unclear. The germline V and J ends were trimmed by 3 bases and 3 bases, with 7 bases remaining between them. The germline CDR1 and CDR2 sequences are SGHKS and YYEKEE (reference sequence). CDR3 size: 12 residues. In DNA form, the CDR3 reads TGTGCCAGCAGCTGGGATCTCTACGAGCAGTACTTC. Translated: CASSWDLYEQYF. The entire variable domain, with the rest obtained from reference TRBV5-5 and TRBJ2-7, is as follows: DAGVTQSPTHLIKTRGQQVTLRCSPISGHKSVSWYQQVLGQGPQFIFQYYEKEERGRGNFPDRFSARQFPNYSSELNVNALLLGDSALYLCASSWDLYEQYFGPGTRLTVT.

This clonotype has just a few counts. This sequence joins TRBV6-2 or TRBV6-3 and TRBJ2-2; 8 bases align to TRBD2. Germline assignment: CDR1 MNHEY and CDR2 SVGEGT. The trim removed 6 bases at V and 5 bases at J, leaving 11 bases unmatched. The CDR3 runs to 16 residues. The chain's CDR3 is CASRDPGLEGTGELFF. Written as DNA, the CDR3 is TGTGCCAGCAGGGATCCGGGACTAGAGGGGACCGGGGAGCTGTTTTTT.

V and J are TRBV9 and TRBJ2-2; no clear D gene. This CDR3 comprises 15 residues. Trimming pared 0 bases from V and 7 bases from J, leaving 13 bases between. From germline, CDR1 is SGDLS and CDR2 YYNGEE. The CDR3: CASSVGKVSGGELFF. CDR3 nucleotides: TGTGCCAGCAGCGTAGGGAAGGTTTCAGGCGGGGAGCTGTTTTTT. Looking up the rest from reference TRBV9 and TRBJ2-2 gives the full variable domain: DSGVTQTPKHLITATGQRVTLRCSPRSGDLSVYWYQQSLDQGLQFLIQYYNGEERAKGNILERFSAQQFPDLHSELNLSSLELGDSALYFCASSVGKVSGGELFFGEGSRLTVL.

Many counts were recorded for this clonotype. This chain uses TRBV4-2 with TRBJ2-7; weak D call: TRBD2 (6 bases). Germline loops: CDR1 LGHNA, CDR2 YNFKEQ. Trimming left V 3 bases short and J 5 bases short, with 14 bases between. CDR3 length equals 14 residues. The CDR3 loop is CASSHDREPHEQYF. The CDR3, as DNA: TGTGCCAGCAGCCACGACCGGGAGCCCCACGAGCAGTACTTC.

This chain joins TRBV12-3 or TRBV12-4 and TRBJ2-2; D perhaps matches TRBD1 (6 bases). V gave up 7 bases and J gave up 4 bases, with 19 bases separating them. This CDR3 spans 16 amino acids. The CDR3 spells CASTPTPGTTTGELFF. The CDR3 region has the DNA TGTGCCAGCACCCCCACCCCCGGGACAACCACCGGGGAGCTGTTTTTT.

The chain links TRBV9 to TRBJ2-2; 14 bases map to TRBD2. This CDR3 spans 16 amino acids. V gave up 2 bases and J gave up 5 bases; unmatched junction bases: 2. Per germline, CDR1 SGDLS and CDR2 YYNGEE. For the CDR3, the DNA is TGTGCCAGCAGCGTTAGGACTAGCGGGAGGACCGGGGAGCTGTTTTTT. It codes for CASSVRTSGRTGELFF.

This clonotype was seen a few times. V gene TRBV12-3 or TRBV12-4 combines with J gene TRBJ2-5; 8 bases match TRBD2. V shed 2 bases, J shed 4 bases, and the junction held 3 bases outside the gene matches. CDR3 length equals 14 residues. The CDR3 loop reads CASSLPGLVETQYF. CDR3 nucleotide sequence: TGTGCCAGCAGTTTACCGGGACTAGTAGAGACCCAGTACTTC.

This clonotype was detected only a few times. The chain employs TRBV27 and TRBJ2-2; 9 nucleotides match TRBD2. There are 17 residues in the CDR3. From germline, CDR1 is MNHEY and CDR2 SMNVEV (reference sequence). V lost 2 bases, J lost 3 bases, and 7 bases stayed unmatched. CDR3 in amino acids: CASSLLWVAGDTGELFF. The CDR3 region has the DNA TGTGCCAGCAGTTTACTGTGGGTAGCGGGGGACACCGGGGAGCTGTTTTTT.

The V gene is TRBV9, the J gene TRBJ1-1; D might be TRBD1 (6 bases). CDR1 SGDLS and CDR2 YYNGEE come from the germline V gene. V lost 0 bases and J 5 bases, leaving 11 bases between the germline ends. The CDR3 spans 14 residues. As DNA, the CDR3 is TGTGCCAGCAGCGTAGAAGGGGGAAGAACTGAAGCTTTCTTT. This gives the protein CASSVEGGRTEAFF.

This clonotype was found many times. This chain links TRBV10-2 with TRBJ2-1; perhaps D is TRBD1 or TRBD2 (6 bases each). Germline values: CDR1 WSHSY, CDR2 SAAADI. V was clipped by 3 bases and J by 7 bases, with 7 bases between them. This CDR3 contains 12 residues. The CDR3 loop is CASSEGGNEQFF. DNA for the CDR3: TGCGCCAGCAGTGAAGGGGGGAATGAGCAGTTCTTC.

The chain has TRBV6-4 and TRBJ1-2; TRBD1 is a possible D gene (5 bases). Trimming took off 2 bases at V and 0 bases at J, with 10 bases between the two ends. Per germline, CDR1 MRHNA and CDR2 SNTAGT. This CDR3 is 15 amino acids long. CDR3 in amino acids: CASSDGRGPNYGYTF. CDR3 DNA: TGTGCCAGCAGTGACGGGCGGGGACCTAACTATGGCTACACCTTC.

This clonotype was seen a few times. This chain links TRBV27 with TRBJ2-6; D is ambiguous. In germline, CDR1 is MNHEY, CDR2 SMNVEV (reference sequence). The V gene lost 3 bases and the J gene lost 3 bases, with 6 bases spanning the gap. The CDR3 runs to 14 residues. This chain's CDR3 is CASSLIGGANVLTF. The CDR3, as DNA: TGTGCCAGCAGTTTGATAGGTGGGGCCAACGTCCTGACTTTC.

This clonotype was observed a handful of times. The rearrangement uses TRBV27 and TRBJ2-1, with 11 bases matching TRBD2. The V segment lost 5 bases and the J segment 5 bases; nucleotides outside the gene matches: 5. Germline values: CDR1 MNHEY, CDR2 SMNVEV (reference sequence). The CDR3 has 15 residues. The CDR3 region has the DNA TGTGCCAGCAGTCAAGGGACTAGCGGCAACAATGAGCAGTTCTTC. Its translation is CASSQGTSGNNEQFF.

This sequence joins TRBV2 and TRBJ1-2; D call uncertain. Trimming removed 3 bases at V and 2 bases at J, with 10 bases between. The CDR3 runs to 14 residues. Germline V gene data show CDR1 as SNHLY and CDR2 as FYNNEI. Here the CDR3 DNA reads TGTGCCAGCAGTGACACAACGGGGAACTATGGCTACACCTTC. Amino acid sequence: CASSDTTGNYGYTF.

This clonotype was counted a few times. V is TRBV9 and J is TRBJ2-2; 9 nucleotides agree with TRBD1. V lost 4 bases and J lost 7; bases outside the gene matches: 14. Per germline, CDR1 SGDLS and CDR2 YYNGEE. The CDR3 has 17 residues. The CDR3 loop reads CASSIEDRGGSGGELFF. In DNA form, the CDR3 reads TGTGCCAGCAGCATAGAGGACAGGGGTGGTTCTGGCGGGGAGCTGTTTTTT.

This chain connects TRBV5-6 to TRBJ2-5; 9 bases line up with TRBD1. J gave up 2 bases and V 0 bases, and 5 bases lay outside the gene matches. The CDR3 has 16 residues. Germline CDR1 is SGHDT and CDR2 is YYEEEE. The CDR3 DNA reads TGTGCCAGCAGCTTGGAGAGACAGGGGGGGCAAGAGACCCAGTACTTC. Its protein is CASSLERQGGQETQYF.

Notes on this clonotype: A clone one base away is much larger, so this may be a read error. The gene calls are TRBV3-1 and TRBJ2-7; D uncertain. Germline CDR1 LGHDT, CDR2 YNNKEL (reference sequence). This CDR3 is built from 14 residues. The DNA of the CDR3 is TGTGCCTGCAGCCCCGTAGGTTTAAGCAACGAGCAGTACTTC. This codes for CACSPVGLSNEQYF.

This clonotype was seen at least ten times. This rearrangement joins TRBV27 to TRBJ2-2; possibly TRBD2 for D (6 bases). Germline V CDR1 and CDR2: MNHEY, SMNVEV (reference sequence). The CDR3 is 12 residues long. V was cut by 3 bases and J by 7 bases, with 6 bases left in between. CDR3 sequence: CASSLGGGELFF. In DNA, the CDR3 is TGTGCCAGCAGTTTGGGGGGCGGGGAGCTGTTTTTT.

This clonotype was counted many times. V is TRBV6-2 or TRBV6-3 and J is TRBJ2-1; 11 nucleotides agree with TRBD2. With V trimmed by 6 bases and J by 0 bases, 10 bases remained unmatched. Per the germline V gene, CDR1 is MNHEY and CDR2 is SVGEGT. The CDR3 has 18 residues. CDR3 sequence: CASSESLAGGPSYNEQFF. The CDR3 DNA reads as TGTGCCAGCAGCGAATCCTTAGCGGGAGGGCCCTCCTACAATGAGCAGTTCTTC.

This clonotype showed up just a few times. The rearrangement joins TRBV27 to TRBJ2-7, with D possibly matching TRBD1 (6 bases). The germline V gene has CDR1 MNHEY and CDR2 SMNVEV (reference sequence). The CDR3 extends over 16 amino acids. With 5 bases removed from V and 4 bases from J, the gap between germline ends came to 21 bases. The CDR3 is CASSPKDRLIPYEQYF. The CDR3 DNA follows: TGTGCCAGCAGTCCCAAGGACAGATTAATCCCTTACGAGCAGTACTTC.

The rearrangement uses TRBV7-2 and TRBJ2-5; D not resolved. V lost 1 base and J lost 4, with 19 bases in between. CDR3 length: 17 residues. Germline CDR1 SGHTA, CDR2 FQGNSA. The CDR3 protein is CASSLVPRTSWGETQYF. The CDR3 DNA reads TGTGCCAGCAGCTTAGTTCCCCGTACCTCATGGGGAGAGACCCAGTACTTC.

The sample holds a few counts of this clonotype. The V gene is TRBV27, the J gene TRBJ2-5; a possible D gene is TRBD2 (6 bases). The germline V gene has CDR1 MNHEY and CDR2 SMNVEV (reference sequence). V lost 4 bases to trimming and J lost 2 bases, with 17 bases between them. The CDR3 is 16 residues long. CDR3 in DNA: TGTGCCAGCAGTTGGGGTAACGGAGGGGCGCAAGAGACCCAGTACTTC. Translating it yields CASSWGNGGAQETQYF.

Only a few counts were recorded for this clonotype. The chain is built from TRBV20-1 and TRBJ2-7, with a weak D call TRBD2 (6 bases). V was shortened by 0 bases and J by 1 base, with 13 bases between the two germline ends. The CDR3 runs to 15 residues. The germline V gene encodes CDR1 DFQATT and CDR2 SNEGSKA (reference sequence). CDR3 bases: TGCAGTGCTAGAGATCTCCGGGACTTGTCCTACGAGCAGTACTTC. It is translated as CSARDLRDLSYEQYF.